The subject of this entry is one T cell receptor (beta chain). The junction had 5 bases not matched to a gene; V was cut back by 4 bases and J by 4 bases. The germline gives CDR1 KGHDR, CDR2 SFDVKD. This CDR3 has 15 residues. Methods used by the authors: Scientists estimated how many nucleated cells there were by amplifying reference gene primers. TCRdb's copy holds only in-frame clones and misses some; the assay was immunoSEQ multiplex PCR. V and J calls and clone size are copied from that table; D and trimming were computed from the DNA. The data show about 26,000 clones, approximately 86% seen once. This sample stems from a study of blood T cell repertoires in COVID-19. About the study: The origin of the acute and convalescent COVID-19 samples was the United States, Italy and Spain. PBMCs, B-cell-depleted T cells, or T cells provided the cDNA or gDNA that made up the material.

Sequencing input: peripheral blood. The gene calls are TRBV24-1 and TRBJ2-1, with 8 bases lining up with TRBD1. The clonotype originates from a man in his 70s with acute or convalescent COVID-19. CDR3 DNA sequence: TGTGCCACCAGTGACCCCGGGACAGGTTACAATGAGCAGTTCTTC. Its translation: CATSDPGTGYNEQFF.